Listed here are 18 T cell receptor beta chains from one sample, sequenced in a study of blood T cell repertoires in COVID-19. Sequencing used immunoSEQ multiplex PCR; TCRdb keeps in-frame clones, though not all of them. The sample contains about 200,000 clones, around 85% of which appear only once. The material sequenced was peripheral blood. Receptors originate from a man aged 55 to 69 with acute or convalescent COVID-19.

The chain employs TRBV28 and TRBJ2-5; TRBD2 matches 11 bases. The CDR3 covers 15 residues. V shed 6 bases, J shed 5 bases, and the junction held 8 bases outside the gene matches. The germline gives CDR1 MDHEN, CDR2 SYDVKM. CDR3 sequence reads: CASSSGTSGWETQYF. The CDR3 DNA reads as TGTGCCAGCAGCTCGGGGACTAGCGGATGGGAGACCCAGTACTTC.

This clone was detected only once. The chain employs TRBV5-1 and TRBJ2-2, with 7 positions matching TRBD1. The germline CDR1 and CDR2 sequences are SGHRS and YFSETQ. This CDR3 spans 16 amino acids. The ends lost 7 bases at V and 6 bases at J; junction bases unmatched: 15. CDR3 amino acids: CASQDRERNNAGELFF. In DNA, the CDR3 is TGCGCCAGCCAAGACAGGGAAAGGAACAACGCCGGGGAGCTGTTTTTT.

This clone was picked up one time. CDR3 protein: CASSSAVGIRSTGELFF. The CDR3 DNA sequence: TGCGCCAGCAGCTCGGCGGTAGGAATTCGGAGCACCGGGGAGCTGTTTTTT. The J gene is TRBJ2-2, the V gene TRBV5-1; no clear D gene. Germline loops: CDR1 SGHRS, CDR2 YFSETQ. The CDR3 consists of 17 residues. Trimming took 3 bases from V and 4 from J, leaving 19 bases between them. Drawing the rest from reference TRBV5-1 and TRBJ2-2, the complete variable domain is KAGVTQTPRYLIKTRGQQVTLSCSPISGHRSVSWYQQTPGQGLQFLFEYFSETQRNKGNFPGRFSGRQFSNSRSEMNVSTLELGDSALYLCASSSAVGIRSTGELFFGEGSRLTVL.

The rearrangement links TRBV19 to TRBJ2-3, with D tentatively TRBD2 (7 bases). From germline, CDR1 is LNHDA and CDR2 SQIVND (reference sequence). There are 14 residues in the CDR3. Between the trimmed V and J ends, which lost 11 bases and 1 base, there was a span of 16 bases. CDR3 sequence reads: CAAGRGQGTDTQYF. Here the CDR3 DNA reads TGTGCCGCAGGGCGGGGGCAGGGCACAGATACGCAGTATTTT.

The genes are TRBV3-1 (or the pseudogene TRBV3-2) and TRBJ1-1; unclear D gene. The CDR3 runs 13 residues. CDR1 and CDR2 from the germline V gene are LGHDT and YNNKEL (reference sequence). V lost 4 bases and J 3 bases, leaving 9 bases between the germline ends. This CDR3 is CASSREGYTEAFF. The CDR3 DNA is TGTGCCAGCAGCCGCGAGGGTTACACTGAAGCTTTCTTT.

This chain uses TRBV5-1 with TRBJ1-1; tentatively, D is TRBD1 (5 bases). The CDR3 is 15 residues long. From germline, CDR1 is SGHRS and CDR2 YFSETQ. V lost 4 bases and J lost 2, with 15 bases in between. The CDR3 coding sequence is TGCGCCAGCAGCCCCCGGGGAGGGGAAAACACTGAAGCTTTCTTT. It specifies CASSPRGGENTEAFF. Drawing the rest from reference TRBV5-1 and TRBJ1-1, the complete variable domain is KAGVTQTPRYLIKTRGQQVTLSCSPISGHRSVSWYQQTPGQGLQFLFEYFSETQRNKGNFPGRFSGRQFSNSRSEMNVSTLELGDSALYLCASSPRGGENTEAFFGQGTRLTVV.

This chain connects TRBV5-1 to TRBJ2-2; 8 nucleotides agree with TRBD1. Trimming at V came to 5 bases and at J to 4 bases, leaving 7 bases not matched to a gene. This CDR3 is built from 15 residues. The V gene's germline CDR1 is SGHRS and CDR2 YFSETQ. The CDR3 nucleotides are TGCGCCAGCAGTTCCGGACAGGGTGGCACCGGGGAGCTGTTTTTT. The encoded protein is CASSSGQGGTGELFF.

The V gene is TRBV2, the J gene TRBJ1-3; TRBD1 matches 7 bases. V was pared by 6 bases and J by 4 bases, with 9 bases of the junction left unmatched. Germline CDR1 SNHLY, CDR2 FYNNEI. This CDR3 has 15 amino acids. Written as DNA, the CDR3 is TGTGCCAGCAGACAAGACAGGGTGGGAGGAAACACCATATATTTT. It translates to CASRQDRVGGNTIYF.

This sequence joins TRBV7-3 and TRBJ2-7, with 8 bases identical to TRBD1. Trimming took 4 bases from V and 4 from J; bases not matched to a gene: 15. Germline values: CDR1 SGHTA, CDR2 FQGTGA. This CDR3 is 17 amino acids long. The CDR3: CASSSRPGRQGAYEQYF. CDR3 bases: TGTGCCAGCAGCTCGAGGCCAGGGCGGCAGGGGGCATACGAGCAGTACTTC.

The chain employs TRBV2 and TRBJ1-5, with TRBD1 identical over 9 bases. This CDR3 is built from 13 residues. Per the germline V gene, CDR1 is SNHLY and CDR2 is FYNNEI. Trimming removed 4 bases from V and 5 bases from J; junction bases left unmatched: 0. CDR3 coding DNA: TGTGCCAGCAGTGGGACAGGGGATCAGCCCCAGCATTTT. As protein: CASSGTGDQPQHF.

This clone has only one observation. The chain joins TRBV19 to TRBJ1-1; 8 bases agree with TRBD1. The CDR3 is 15 amino acids. The V gene end was trimmed by 5 bases and the J gene end by 5 bases; junction bases not matched to a gene: 10. From germline, CDR1 is LNHDA and CDR2 SQIVND (reference sequence). For the CDR3, the DNA is TGTGCCAGTAGTTCCAGGGGGCTCGTGAGGACTGAAGCTTTCTTT. Amino acid sequence: CASSSRGLVRTEAFF.

The genes are TRBV20-1 and TRBJ1-5, with D tentatively TRBD1 (5 bases). Trimming stripped 3 bases from V and 4 bases from J, with 16 bases between. This CDR3 spans 15 amino acids. The V gene's germline CDR1 is DFQATT and CDR2 SNEGSKA (reference sequence). The CDR3 sequence: CSASGGAGENQPQHF. CDR3 nucleotide sequence: TGCAGTGCTAGTGGGGGAGCGGGGGAAAATCAGCCCCAGCATTTT.

This chain joins TRBV5-1 and TRBJ2-4; 8 nucleotides agree with TRBD2. The CDR3 is made up of 14 amino acids. Per the germline V gene, CDR1 is SGHRS and CDR2 is YFSETQ. V gave up 4 bases and J gave up 9 bases; unmatched junction bases: 9. CDR3 DNA sequence: TGCGCCAGCAGCCCTGGGTCCGGGGGGGCCATTCAGTACTTC. Translation: CASSPGSGGAIQYF.

The chain uses TRBV20-1 and TRBJ2-7, with TRBD1 identical over 9 bases. Germline CDR1 DFQATT, CDR2 SNEGSKA (reference sequence). V dropped 3 bases and J dropped 6; count of bases not matched to a gene: 15. The CDR3 is made up of 16 amino acids. The CDR3 sequence is CSASTVPGQGIAEQYF. DNA for the CDR3: TGCAGTGCTAGTACGGTCCCCGGACAGGGGATTGCCGAGCAGTACTTC.

V is TRBV14 and J is TRBJ1-1; D perhaps matches TRBD1 (5 bases). V was shortened by 4 bases and J by 1 base, with 10 bases between the two germline ends. CDR1 and CDR2 from the germline V gene are SGHDN and FVKESK. CDR3 length equals 14 residues. The DNA of the CDR3 is TGTGCCAGCAGCCCCCGACAGTGGAACACTGAAGCTTTCTTT. This gives the protein CASSPRQWNTEAFF.

The rearrangement joins TRBV2 to TRBJ2-7; D uncertain. Trimming cost V 4 bases and J 4 bases, with 5 bases left between them. The CDR3 loop spans 11 amino acids. The germline V gene has CDR1 SNHLY and CDR2 FYNNEI. CDR3 nucleotide sequence: TGTGCCAGCAGTGGTCAGTACGAGCAGTACTTC. As protein: CASSGQYEQYF.

This clone occurred a few times. The V call is TRBV27, the J call TRBJ1-1; weak D call: TRBD1 (5 bases). The CDR3 sequence is 12 residues long. Germline loops: CDR1 MNHEY, CDR2 SMNVEV (reference sequence). Trimming took 2 bases from V and 5 from J, leaving 6 bases between them. In DNA, the CDR3 is TGTGCCAGCAGTTTACGGGGGACTGAAGCTTTCTTT. Its translation is CASSLRGTEAFF.

About this clone itself: The junction shows a germline mismatch at one end, possibly a read error. The V call is TRBV10-3, the J call TRBJ2-7, with TRBD2 as a possible D gene (5 bases). The CDR3 length is 13 residues. Germline CDR1 ENHRY, CDR2 SYGVKD. Here the CDR3 DNA reads TGTGCCATCAGTGAGGGCAACCAAGGGCACGGGGACTTC. This gives the protein CAISEGNQGHGDF.